The clone carrying this T cell receptor (beta chain) occurred a few times. Its cognate antigen is unknown. This entry comes from a study of T-cell reconstitution after alpha-beta-depleted transplantation in children. TCRbeta library preparation incorporated unique molecular identifiers. TCRdb ran MiXCR on the PCR reads and lists one entry per CDR3 protein. This table has approximately 270,000 distinct CDR3 sequences, about 24% appearing once. Findings and limits, study-wide: A year post-transplant, T-cell counts and diversity derived mostly from newly produced T cells. There were reportedly several hundred expanded graft clones from which alpha-beta T cells came about two months after transplant. Where some patients showed high TCRbeta diversity at day 60, it came from recipient T cells and thymic progenitors that had survived.

The CDR3 spans 12 residues. The ends were cut back, 6 bases at V and 5 bases at J, with 12 bases in the middle. The germline V gene has CDR1 SQVTM and CDR2 ANQGSEA. The sequence was collected from a female patient aged 2-15 years who had a stem cell transplant for congenital amegakaryocytic thrombocytopenia, so the T cells may come from the graft donor. The V call is TRBV29-1, the J call TRBJ2-3; no clear D. The specimen was PBMCs, mostly from graft donor cells, collected 360 days after TCRalphabeta/CD19-depleted stem cell transplant. CDR3 nucleotide sequence: TGCAGCGTACGGGCAGACCGAGATACGCAGTATTTT. Protein sequence: CSVRADRDTQYF.